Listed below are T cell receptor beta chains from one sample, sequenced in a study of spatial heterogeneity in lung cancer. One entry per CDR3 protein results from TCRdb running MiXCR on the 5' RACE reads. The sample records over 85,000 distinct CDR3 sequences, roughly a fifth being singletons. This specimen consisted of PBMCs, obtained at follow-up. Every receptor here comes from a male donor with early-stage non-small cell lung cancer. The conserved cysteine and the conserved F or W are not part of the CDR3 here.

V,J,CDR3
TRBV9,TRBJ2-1,ASSEETSGAMNEQF
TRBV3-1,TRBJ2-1,ASSSTGGRQF
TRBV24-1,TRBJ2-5,ATGQGAVETQY
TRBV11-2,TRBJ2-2,ASSLRPTGELF
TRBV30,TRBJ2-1,AWSRYNEQF
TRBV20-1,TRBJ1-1,SARAGFGAEAF
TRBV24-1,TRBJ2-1,ATSDLGLAGSGNEQF
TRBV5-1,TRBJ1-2,ASSLGYPYGYT
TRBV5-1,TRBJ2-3,ASSLEGGRTDTQY
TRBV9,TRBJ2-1,ASSTTGTHNNEQF
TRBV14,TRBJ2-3,ASSEGGGLSTDTQY
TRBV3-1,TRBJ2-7,ASSRQTGYEQY
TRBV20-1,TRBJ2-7,SARGTSWSEQY
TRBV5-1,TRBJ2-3,ASSAGRTNTQY
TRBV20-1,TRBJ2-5,SAFQQETQY
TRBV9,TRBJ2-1,ASSVVPSGSNLNSYNEQF
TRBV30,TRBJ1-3,AWSARDSRNTIY
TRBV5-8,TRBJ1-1,ASRPGGSTEAF
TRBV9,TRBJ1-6,ASSVGGRTGSYNSPLH
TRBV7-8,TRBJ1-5,ASSLVAGGGYQPQH
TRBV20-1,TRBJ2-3,SATNGGRADTQY
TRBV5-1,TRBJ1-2,ASSLALNYDYGYT
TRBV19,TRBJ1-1,ASSIPPNTEAF